This record covers a single T cell receptor (beta chain). Antigen unknown. The source of the sample is a study of cytomegalovirus exposure and HLA in healthy donors. Notes on the study in general: TCR beta V segments were, for the most part, productive about 87% or about 30% of the time in an earlier analysis. Analysis was performed later, and it showed HLA-associated TCR beta chains to be more clonally expanded than equally common others.

Healthy bone marrow donors made up the donor group. The PCR was carried out with 60 Vbeta primers and 13 Jbeta primers. The data were produced by immunoSEQ multiplex PCR, yet TCRdb's version contains in-frame clones alone and is incomplete. This table holds fewer than 150,000 clones, about three quarters found once. This CDR3 region has 15 residues. Germline CDR1 is SEHNR and CDR2 is FQNEAQ (reference sequence). V lost 5 bases, J lost 0 bases, and 7 bases stayed unmatched. This chain links TRBV7-9 with TRBJ2-7, with 7 bases fitting TRBD2. Sequencing input: PBMCs. The receptor was derived from a young man in good health and CMV-seronegative. For the CDR3, the DNA is TGTGCCAGCAGCCCTGGACTAGTCGTCTCCTACGAGCAGTACTTC. It translates to CASSPGLVVSYEQYF.